This T cell receptor beta chain is from a study of blood T cells in healthy people across ages. General study findings and limits: Unsorted PBMCs ruled out conclusive naive versus antigen-experienced comparison.

It was with a sample-barcoded 5' primer and a J-beta primer mix that a second PCR of roughly 7 to 12 cycles was run. TCRdb re-analysed the 5' RACE reads in MiXCR, keeping a single row per CDR3 protein. This sample has about 1.5 million distinct CDR3 sequences, with approximately 42% found just once. This clonotype has only one observation. The target antigen is unknown. Germline-derived CDR1 and CDR2 are DFQATT and SNEGSKA (reference sequence). This CDR3 spans 14 amino acids. Trimming pared 0 bases from V and 0 bases from J, leaving 9 bases between. Each donor supplied approximately 10 milliliters of peripheral blood.

The chain has TRBV20-1 and TRBJ2-7; no reliable D call. The source of this sequence is a woman in her late teens or twenties in good health. What was sequenced was blood. CDR3 sequence reads: CSARDWVSSYEQYF. CDR3 sequence (DNA): TGCAGTGCTAGAGATTGGGTCAGCTCCTACGAGCAGTACTTC.